A single sample is the source of the 9 T cell receptor beta chains below, sequenced in a study of T cell responses to AZD1222 COVID-19 vaccine. The assay was immunoSEQ multiplex PCR, and TCRdb's table has in-frame clones only and misses some. Found here are some 60,000 clones, 85% to 90% of them singletons; the top ten hold 6.1%. Specimen: peripheral blood, collected 28 days after the second AZD1222 dose. The receptors come from an adult who received the AZD1222 COVID-19 vaccine.

The V and J genes are TRBV5-1 and TRBJ1-1, with D possibly matching TRBD1 (5 bases). Trimming left V 4 bases short and J 0 bases short, with 13 bases between. CDR3 length: 15 amino acids. Per the germline V gene, CDR1 is SGHRS and CDR2 is YFSETQ. The CDR3 reads CASSASGTVNTEAFF. CDR3 coding DNA: TGCGCCAGCAGCGCATCCGGGACGGTGAACACTGAAGCTTTCTTT.

This chain joins TRBV5-4 and TRBJ2-7, with 10 bases aligning to TRBD2. CDR3 length equals 16 residues. CDR1 SGHNT and CDR2 YYREEE come from the germline V gene (reference sequence). With V trimmed by 0 bases and J by 6 bases, 9 bases remained unmatched. Here the CDR3 reads CASSLAPAGGPAEQYF. For the CDR3, the DNA is TGTGCCAGCAGCTTGGCGCCAGCGGGAGGGCCTGCCGAGCAGTACTTC.

This chain connects TRBV19 to TRBJ2-2; D is unresolved. CDR3 length equals 11 residues. V shed 7 bases and J shed 11 bases, with 11 bases lying between them. Germline V gene sequence: CDR1 LNHDA, CDR2 SQIVND (reference sequence). CDR3 coding DNA: TGTGCCAGTACCTCATCCGTAGAGCTGTTTTTT. Amino acids: CASTSSVELFF.

The V call is TRBV11-2, the J call TRBJ1-3; D is undetermined. CDR1 SGHAT and CDR2 FQNNGV come from the germline V gene. The CDR3 is 14 amino acids. Trimming shortened V by 1 base and J by 1 base, and 5 bases separated the two germline ends. This CDR3 is CASSLVVSGNTIYF. The CDR3 DNA reads TGTGCCAGCAGCTTAGTAGTTTCTGGAAACACCATATATTTT. Together with reference TRBV11-2 and TRBJ1-3, the CDR3 gives the full variable domain: EAGVAQSPRYKIIEKRQSVAFWCNPISGHATLYWYQQILGQGPKLLIQFQNNGVVDDSQLPKDRFSAERLKGVDSTLKIQPAKLEDSAVYLCASSLVVSGNTIYFGEGSWLTVV.

The chain recombines TRBV27 with TRBJ1-6; 8 bases agree with TRBD1. Losses at the gene ends were 5 bases for V and 14 bases for J; bases not matched to a gene: 5. The CDR3 runs to 12 residues. Germline V gene lookup returns CDR1 MNHEY and CDR2 SMNVEV (reference sequence). DNA of the CDR3: TGTGCCAGCAGTCCGCCGACAGGGGCCCTCCACTTT. Encoded protein: CASSPPTGALHF.

This chain connects TRBV6-6 to TRBJ2-7; D might be TRBD1 (5 bases). This CDR3 is built from 12 residues. Trimming left V 5 bases short and J 0 bases short, with 5 bases between. Germline lookup yields CDR1 MNHNY and CDR2 SVGAGI (reference sequence). The CDR3, as DNA: TGTGCCAGCAGTGACAGCTCCTACGAGCAGTACTTC. Encoded protein: CASSDSSYEQYF.

The chain employs TRBV6-4 and TRBJ1-5, with D perhaps TRBD1 (5 bases). This CDR3 is built from 14 residues. Germline V gives CDR1 MRHNA, CDR2 SNTAGT. Trimming took off 3 bases at V and 6 bases at J, with 12 bases between the two ends. The CDR3 reads CASSENPGSQPQHF. CDR3 nucleotide sequence: TGTGCCAGCAGTGAGAATCCAGGGAGTCAGCCCCAGCATTTT.

Concerning this clone itself: One junction end disagrees with the germline gene, perhaps due to a read error. The rearrangement joins TRBV5-1 to TRBJ2-7, with 9 bases fitting TRBD1. The germline V gene encodes CDR1 SGHRS and CDR2 YFSETQ. The CDR3 extends over 15 amino acids. CDR3 DNA: TGCGCCAGCAGGTCCGGGACAGGGTTCTCCCACGAGCAGTACTTC. As protein: CASRSGTGFSHEQYF.

The chain links TRBV11-3 to TRBJ1-5, with D uncertain. This CDR3 has 11 amino acids. Deletions cut 11 bases from V and 6 bases from J, with 11 bases between. The V gene's germline CDR1 is SGHNT and CDR2 YENEEA. Here the CDR3 DNA reads TGTGCCCTCCATAGCGGTCAGCCCCAGCATTTT. It yields the protein CALHSGQPQHF.